Presented here are 20 T cell receptor beta chains from one specimen sequenced in a study of chemoradiotherapy in HPV16-positive cancers. Method: immunoSEQ multiplex PCR; TCRdb's copy keeps in-frame clones and lacks some. Of about 20,000 clones in the sample, approximately 84% were seen once. The sample was blood, taken from a patient who underwent chemoradiotherapy. These receptors originate from a human donor with HPV-associated anogenital cancer.

This clone was seen only once. This chain joins TRBV19 and TRBJ2-2; D uncertain. The CDR3 spans 14 residues. CDR1 and CDR2 from the germline V gene are LNHDA and SQIVND (reference sequence). Trimming removed 1 base at V and 2 bases at J, with 5 bases between. The CDR3 DNA sequence: TGTGCCAGTAGTATAGCCAGAAACACCGGGGAGCTGTTTTTT. It yields the protein CASSIARNTGELFF.

The rearrangement links TRBV10-3 to TRBJ1-5, with 8 bases fitting TRBD1. V shed 6 bases and J 4 bases; nucleotides not matched to a gene: 2. Germline V gene data show CDR1 as ENHRY and CDR2 as SYGVKD. CDR3 length: 13 amino acids. CDR3 region: CAIRDRVNQPQHF. The CDR3 region has the DNA TGTGCCATCAGGGACAGGGTGAATCAGCCCCAGCATTTT.

The chain uses TRBV9 and TRBJ2-1, with 9 positions matching TRBD2. V shed 3 bases and J 5 bases; nucleotides not matched to a gene: 15. Germline values: CDR1 SGDLS, CDR2 YYNGEE. There are 18 residues in the CDR3. For the CDR3, the DNA is TGTGCCAGCAGCGCGAGGGGAGGCGCGGGGGGGCCGAACAATGAGCAGTTCTTC. It encodes CASSARGGAGGPNNEQFF.

The chain has TRBV5-1 and TRBJ1-4; tentative D call: TRBD1 (5 bases). Germline CDR1 reads SGHRS; CDR2 reads YFSETQ. The CDR3 has 16 residues. Trimming removed 0 bases from V and 4 bases from J, with 13 bases in between. The CDR3 loop is CASSLAGGEGNEKLFF. CDR3 coding DNA: TGCGCCAGCAGCTTGGCCGGAGGGGAAGGTAATGAAAAACTGTTTTTT.

The chain couples TRBV28 to TRBJ1-4; TRBD1 is a possible D gene (6 bases). The CDR3 contains 14 residues. V dropped 7 bases and J dropped 7 bases, with 16 bases sitting between them. Germline CDR1 MDHEN, CDR2 SYDVKM. DNA of the CDR3: TGTGCCAGCACAGTCTACAGGGTCGGTGAAAAACTGTTTTTT. As protein: CASTVYRVGEKLFF.

J is TRBJ2-5 and V is TRBV2, with D tentatively TRBD1 (6 bases). V was trimmed by 5 bases and J by 1 base, leaving 11 bases between them. The CDR3 loop spans 14 amino acids. Looked up from germline, CDR1 is SNHLY and CDR2 is FYNNEI. CDR3 DNA: TGTGCCAGCAGTCCCACAGGGATCCAAGAGACCCAGTACTTC. Its translation: CASSPTGIQETQYF.

This clone was seen only a few times. This sequence joins TRBV7-8 and TRBJ2-2, with D possibly matching TRBD2 (5 bases). Germline V gives CDR1 SGHVS, CDR2 FQNEAQ. The V end was cut by 2 bases, the J end by 8 bases, with 21 bases between. The CDR3 loop spans 17 amino acids. CDR3 nucleotide sequence: TGTGCCAGCAGCTTACCCAGGCGTCTAGCTCGGTCTGGGGAGCTGTTTTTT. Translated: CASSLPRRLARSGELFF.

This chain connects TRBV18 to TRBJ2-5; D remains ambiguous. The J call could be wrong; TRBJ2-7 is a better fit for the DNA end. Germline assignment: CDR1 KGHSH and CDR2 LQKENI. The CDR3 consists of 16 residues. The CDR3 DNA follows: TGTGCCAGCTCACCAACGTCAGCCCTCGGTCCCTACGAGCAGTACTTC. It encodes CASSPTSALGPYEQYF.

J is TRBJ2-1 and V is TRBV28; D is uncertain. Deletions cut 7 bases from V and 0 bases from J, with 13 bases between. CDR3 length: 15 residues. The germline V gene encodes CDR1 MDHEN and CDR2 SYDVKM. CDR3 sequence: CASIHSPLSYNEQFF. DNA for the CDR3: TGTGCCAGCATTCACTCTCCTCTCTCCTACAATGAGCAGTTCTTC. Variable domain in full (rest from reference TRBV28 and TRBJ2-1): DVKVTQSSRYLVKRTGEKVFLECVQDMDHENMFWYRQDPGLGLRLIYFSYDVKMKEKGDIPEGYSVSREKKERFSLILESASTNQTSMYLCASIHSPLSYNEQFFGPGTRLTVL.

This chain connects TRBV4-3 to TRBJ1-2; 8 positions agree with TRBD1. Trimming removed 1 base from V and 0 bases from J; junction bases left unmatched: 7. Germline CDR1 is LGHNA and CDR2 is YSLEER. This CDR3 is 17 amino acids long. The CDR3 coding sequence is TGCGCCAGCAGCCAAGGACAGGGGCGCTACACTAACTATGGCTACACCTTC. Its translation is CASSQGQGRYTNYGYTF.

This clone turned up a few times. The chain couples TRBV7-3 to TRBJ2-2; 13 bases match TRBD2. With 5 bases clipped from V and 6 bases from J, the junction kept 12 bases outside the gene matches. CDR1 and CDR2 from the germline V gene are SGHTA and FQGTGA. The CDR3 extends over 18 amino acids. The CDR3: CASSPGLAGNFGPGELFF. CDR3 in DNA: TGTGCCAGCAGCCCGGGACTAGCGGGGAATTTTGGTCCCGGGGAGCTGTTTTTT.

This clone was found a few times. V is TRBV2 and J is TRBJ1-1; 10 positions agree with TRBD1. Losses at the gene ends were 7 bases for V and 5 bases for J; bases not matched to a gene: 4. In germline, CDR1 is SNHLY, CDR2 FYNNEI. The CDR3 has 13 amino acids. The DNA for the CDR3 is TGTGCCAGCATTCAGGACAGGGGGACTGAAGCTTTCTTT. It is translated as CASIQDRGTEAFF.

The rearrangement links TRBV7-9 to TRBJ2-7; D unresolved. Germline V gene data show CDR1 as SEHNR and CDR2 as FQNEAQ (reference sequence). This CDR3 spans 12 amino acids. V lost 5 bases, J lost 1 base, and 6 bases lay in between. DNA for the CDR3: TGTGCCAGCAGCCCCAGTTCCTACGAGCAGTACTTC. Protein product: CASSPSSYEQYF.

This clone was recorded only once. The V and J genes are TRBV5-1 and TRBJ2-1, with TRBD2 as a possible D gene (6 bases). Germline V CDR1 and CDR2: SGHRS, YFSETQ. The CDR3 spans 15 residues. V lost 8 bases, J lost 0 bases, and 15 bases lay in between. CDR3 sequence reads: CASRPGLISYNEQFF. In DNA, the CDR3 is TGCGCCAGTCGACCGGGACTGATCTCCTACAATGAGCAGTTCTTC.

The V and J genes are TRBV7-2 and TRBJ2-5; D may be TRBD1 or TRBD2 (5 bases each). Germline V gene lookup returns CDR1 SGHTA and CDR2 FQGNSA. V was trimmed by 1 base and J by 4 bases, leaving 13 bases between them. This CDR3 is built from 15 residues. CDR3 in DNA: TGTGCCAGCAGCTTAGAGGGGACCCCGATAGAGACCCAGTACTTC. It specifies CASSLEGTPIETQYF.

The chain is built from TRBV5-1 and TRBJ1-2, with TRBD1 matching 9 bases. CDR1 and CDR2 (germline): SGHRS, YFSETQ. The CDR3 totals 14 residues. After removal of 3 bases from V and 8 bases from J, the junction contained 8 bases not matched to a gene. CDR3 DNA: TGCGCCAGCAGCTCATACGGACAGGGGAACGGCTACACCTTC. This codes for CASSSYGQGNGYTF.

The chain couples TRBV19 to TRBJ2-7; 8 positions agree with TRBD1. CDR3 length equals 16 residues. V was clipped by 5 bases and J by 1 base; unmatched bases: 10. Germline V lookup: CDR1 LNHDA, CDR2 SQIVND (reference sequence). Here the CDR3 reads CASSSRGQRTSYEQYF. The CDR3 region has the DNA TGTGCCAGTAGTTCCAGGGGGCAGCGGACTTCCTACGAGCAGTACTTC. Together with reference TRBV19 and TRBJ2-7, the CDR3 gives the full variable domain: DGGITQSPKYLFRKEGQNVTLSCEQNLNHDAMYWYRQDPGQGLRLIYYSQIVNDFQKGDIAEGYSVSREKKESFPLTVTSAQKNPTAFYLCASSSRGQRTSYEQYFGPGTRLTVT.

The V and J genes are TRBV5-8 and TRBJ2-3; perhaps TRBD1 as D (6 bases). The CDR3 has 17 residues. Between the trimmed V and J ends, which lost 0 bases and 2 bases, there was a span of 16 bases. CDR1 and CDR2 (germline): SGHTS, YDEGEE. The CDR3 bases are TGTGCCAGCAGCTTGGCCGGCAGGGGATTTCACACAGATACGCAGTATTTT. This sequence encodes CASSLAGRGFHTDTQYF.

The chain recombines TRBV29-1 with TRBJ2-7; 8 nucleotides agree with TRBD1. Trimming took 3 bases from V and 0 from J; bases not matched to a gene: 1. The CDR3 contains 13 residues. Per the germline V gene, CDR1 is SQVTM and CDR2 is ANQGSEA. CDR3 nucleotide sequence: TGCAGCGTTGAGGACAGGGCCTCCTACGAGCAGTACTTC. Translated, it gives CSVEDRASYEQYF.

The genes are TRBV25-1 and TRBJ1-1; D is possibly TRBD1 (6 bases). Trimming took off 3 bases at V and 7 bases at J, with 12 bases between the two ends. CDR3 length: 13 residues. CDR1 and CDR2 (germline): MGHDK, SYGVNS. The CDR3 bases are TGTGCCAGCAGTGACCCTACAGGGAGTGAAGCTTTCTTT. This translates into CASSDPTGSEAFF.